This entry concerns a single TCR beta chain. Its antigen is as yet unknown. These data belong to a study of CD8 T cells in Susac syndrome. The study, taken as a whole, reports: The study acknowledged a relatively small number of individuals in its TCR sequencing and HLA analysis.

Sequencing of TCR beta was carried out in blood CD8+ and CD4+ T cells. Isolation of CD8+ and CD4+ T cells was performed negatively, whereas enrichment of TEMRA cells was done by FACS. Germline values: CDR1 SGHDN, CDR2 FVKESK. J lost 6 bases, V lost 4 bases, and 12 bases had no gene match. This CDR3 region has 16 residues. Random hexamers were used to reverse transcribe an amount of roughly 0.45 to 1 ug RNA. TCRdb passed the immunoSEQ multiplex PCR reads through MiXCR, listing each CDR3 protein once. The data show fewer than 300,000 distinct CDR3 sequences, 85% seen once. This chain connects TRBV14 to TRBJ2-1; 7 nucleotides match TRBD2. The sample taken for sequencing was CD8+ T cells from PBMCs. This clonotype was sampled from a human donor with multiple sclerosis. CDR3 nucleotides: TGTGCCAGCAGCCGAGCCTGGGGCGGGGGTCCCAATGAGCAGTTCTTC. The encoded protein is CASSRAWGGGPNEQFF.